Here is one T cell receptor beta chain with its context. The antigen remains unidentified. This entry comes from a study of OX40 agonist ivuxolimab in advanced cancers. As for the study in general: Those treated in dose escalation had hepatocellular carcinoma, melanoma, renal cell cancer or head and neck cancer. Patients with prior anti-PD-1, anti-PD-L1 or anti-CTLA-4 therapy were eligible; about 41% had some. Whole-study findings and limits: In the 0.1 to 3.0 mg/kg range, CD4+ and CD8+ blood T cells had expanded clonally by week 6.

CDR3 size: 11 residues. The germline V gene encodes CDR1 SQVTM and CDR2 ANQGSEA. J was trimmed by 11 bases and V by 7 bases; bases with no gene match: 9. The data were produced by immunoSEQ multiplex PCR, yet TCRdb's version contains in-frame clones alone and is incomplete. The sample has about 50,000 clones, around nine tenths seen once. Researchers took blood at baseline, on cycle 4 day 1, and on cycle 7 day 1. This chain uses TRBV29-1 with TRBJ1-1; 8 bases are shared with TRBD1. The material was CD4+ or CD8+ T cells sorted from blood, obtained in a trial of the OX40 agonist ivuxolimab. The receptor was derived from an adult with an advanced solid tumor such as melanoma, head and neck, liver or kidney cancer. The CDR3 region is CSGWTGSRAFF. CDR3 nucleotides: TGCAGCGGATGGACAGGGTCACGGGCTTTCTTT. Drawing the rest from reference TRBV29-1 and TRBJ1-1, the complete variable domain is SAVISQKPSRDICQRGTSLTIQCQVDSQVTMMFWYRQQPGQSLTLIATANQGSEATYESGFVIDKFPISRPNLTFSTLTVSNMSPEDSSIYLCSGWTGSRAFFGQGTRLTVV.